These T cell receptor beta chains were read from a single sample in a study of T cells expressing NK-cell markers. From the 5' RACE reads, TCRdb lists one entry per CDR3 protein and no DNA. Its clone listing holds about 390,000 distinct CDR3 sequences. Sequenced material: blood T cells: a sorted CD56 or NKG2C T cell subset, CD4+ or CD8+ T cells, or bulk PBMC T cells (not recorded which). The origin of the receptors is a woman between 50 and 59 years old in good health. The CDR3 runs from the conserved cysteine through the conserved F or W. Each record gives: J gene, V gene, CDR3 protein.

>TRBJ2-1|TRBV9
CASSLRTSGSYNEQFF
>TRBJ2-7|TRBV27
CASSLGGSPIEQYF
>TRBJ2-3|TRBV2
CASSAEGAGDTQYF
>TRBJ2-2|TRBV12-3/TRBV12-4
CASNDPGFSGRELFF
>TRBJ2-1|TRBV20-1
CSAPDRESYNEQFF
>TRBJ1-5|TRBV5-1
CASSLGGPGRDQPQHF
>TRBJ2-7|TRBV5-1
CASSLGGTGTYEQYF
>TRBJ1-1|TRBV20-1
CSASLQGREAFF
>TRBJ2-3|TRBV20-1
CSARERSGSVGTDTQYF
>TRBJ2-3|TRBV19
CASSMGLTDTQYF
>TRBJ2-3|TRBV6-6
CASTPRGTSGSADTQYF
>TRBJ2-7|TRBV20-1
CSATGLVIYEQYF
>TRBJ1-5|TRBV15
CATSRDLGGGQPQHF
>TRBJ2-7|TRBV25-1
CASSKGQGASEQYF
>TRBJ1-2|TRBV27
CASRTQGQRGAYGYTF
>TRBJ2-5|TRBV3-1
CASSLRLAGGPGETQYF
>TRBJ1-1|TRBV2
CASSDKKNTEAFF
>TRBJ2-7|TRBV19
CASSGRRQGGSYEQYF
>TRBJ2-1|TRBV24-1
CATSDSGQPLDNEQFF
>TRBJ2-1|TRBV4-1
CASSQVSGDYRFF
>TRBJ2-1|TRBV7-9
CASSPPTSGWQFF
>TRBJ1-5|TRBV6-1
CASSEGFVQPQHF
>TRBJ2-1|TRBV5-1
CASSSPASGRDYNEQFF
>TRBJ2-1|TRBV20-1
CSASKLKRELNEQFF
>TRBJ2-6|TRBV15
CATSRTGFKNGANVLTF
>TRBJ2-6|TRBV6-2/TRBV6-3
CASRRVSGANVLTF
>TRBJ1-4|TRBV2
CASTTTGNEKLFF
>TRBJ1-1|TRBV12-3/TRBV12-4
CASEKTGGAFF
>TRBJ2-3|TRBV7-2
CASSSSWVTSTDTQYF
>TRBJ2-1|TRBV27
CASRDLDSYNEQFF
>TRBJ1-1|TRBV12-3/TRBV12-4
CASSLALGGSVNTEAFF
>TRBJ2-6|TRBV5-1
CASCAGGLSGANVLTF
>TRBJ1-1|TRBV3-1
CASSRPGQLNTEAFF
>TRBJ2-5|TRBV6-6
CASSYGGSETQYF
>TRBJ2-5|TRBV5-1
CASSLDDSQETQYF
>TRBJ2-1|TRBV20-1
CSARPPATYNEQFF
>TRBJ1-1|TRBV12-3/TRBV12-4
CASRGTGRISEAFF
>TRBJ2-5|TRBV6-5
CASRTGEETQYF
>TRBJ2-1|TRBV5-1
CASTRGQGSDNEQFF
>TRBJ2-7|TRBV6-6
CASSVLGLAGSYEQYF
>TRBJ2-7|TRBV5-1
CASSYTLGTDYEQYF
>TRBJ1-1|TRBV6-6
CASSYSGTGRAFF
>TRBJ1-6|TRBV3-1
CASSAGGGTLHF
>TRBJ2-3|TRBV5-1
CASSGGTPTDTQYF
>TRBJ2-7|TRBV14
CASSPGLAGEKKGYEQYF
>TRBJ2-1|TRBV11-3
CASSLVPGTATYNEQFF
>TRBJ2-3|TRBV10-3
CAIRKHHILADRPPDTQYF
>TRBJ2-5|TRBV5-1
CASSALLTSGRQTQYF
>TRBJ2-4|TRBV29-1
CSVLTRDSENIQYF
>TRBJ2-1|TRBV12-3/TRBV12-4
CASRPSPRAGPSYNEQFF
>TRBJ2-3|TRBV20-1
CSASQPRGGFGTQYF
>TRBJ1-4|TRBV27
CASSLPSTGLNEKLFF
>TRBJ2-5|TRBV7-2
CASSLDVGVQETQYF
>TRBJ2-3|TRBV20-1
CSAPPSGRAEADTQYF
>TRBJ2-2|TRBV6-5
CASSSGTSGAGELFF